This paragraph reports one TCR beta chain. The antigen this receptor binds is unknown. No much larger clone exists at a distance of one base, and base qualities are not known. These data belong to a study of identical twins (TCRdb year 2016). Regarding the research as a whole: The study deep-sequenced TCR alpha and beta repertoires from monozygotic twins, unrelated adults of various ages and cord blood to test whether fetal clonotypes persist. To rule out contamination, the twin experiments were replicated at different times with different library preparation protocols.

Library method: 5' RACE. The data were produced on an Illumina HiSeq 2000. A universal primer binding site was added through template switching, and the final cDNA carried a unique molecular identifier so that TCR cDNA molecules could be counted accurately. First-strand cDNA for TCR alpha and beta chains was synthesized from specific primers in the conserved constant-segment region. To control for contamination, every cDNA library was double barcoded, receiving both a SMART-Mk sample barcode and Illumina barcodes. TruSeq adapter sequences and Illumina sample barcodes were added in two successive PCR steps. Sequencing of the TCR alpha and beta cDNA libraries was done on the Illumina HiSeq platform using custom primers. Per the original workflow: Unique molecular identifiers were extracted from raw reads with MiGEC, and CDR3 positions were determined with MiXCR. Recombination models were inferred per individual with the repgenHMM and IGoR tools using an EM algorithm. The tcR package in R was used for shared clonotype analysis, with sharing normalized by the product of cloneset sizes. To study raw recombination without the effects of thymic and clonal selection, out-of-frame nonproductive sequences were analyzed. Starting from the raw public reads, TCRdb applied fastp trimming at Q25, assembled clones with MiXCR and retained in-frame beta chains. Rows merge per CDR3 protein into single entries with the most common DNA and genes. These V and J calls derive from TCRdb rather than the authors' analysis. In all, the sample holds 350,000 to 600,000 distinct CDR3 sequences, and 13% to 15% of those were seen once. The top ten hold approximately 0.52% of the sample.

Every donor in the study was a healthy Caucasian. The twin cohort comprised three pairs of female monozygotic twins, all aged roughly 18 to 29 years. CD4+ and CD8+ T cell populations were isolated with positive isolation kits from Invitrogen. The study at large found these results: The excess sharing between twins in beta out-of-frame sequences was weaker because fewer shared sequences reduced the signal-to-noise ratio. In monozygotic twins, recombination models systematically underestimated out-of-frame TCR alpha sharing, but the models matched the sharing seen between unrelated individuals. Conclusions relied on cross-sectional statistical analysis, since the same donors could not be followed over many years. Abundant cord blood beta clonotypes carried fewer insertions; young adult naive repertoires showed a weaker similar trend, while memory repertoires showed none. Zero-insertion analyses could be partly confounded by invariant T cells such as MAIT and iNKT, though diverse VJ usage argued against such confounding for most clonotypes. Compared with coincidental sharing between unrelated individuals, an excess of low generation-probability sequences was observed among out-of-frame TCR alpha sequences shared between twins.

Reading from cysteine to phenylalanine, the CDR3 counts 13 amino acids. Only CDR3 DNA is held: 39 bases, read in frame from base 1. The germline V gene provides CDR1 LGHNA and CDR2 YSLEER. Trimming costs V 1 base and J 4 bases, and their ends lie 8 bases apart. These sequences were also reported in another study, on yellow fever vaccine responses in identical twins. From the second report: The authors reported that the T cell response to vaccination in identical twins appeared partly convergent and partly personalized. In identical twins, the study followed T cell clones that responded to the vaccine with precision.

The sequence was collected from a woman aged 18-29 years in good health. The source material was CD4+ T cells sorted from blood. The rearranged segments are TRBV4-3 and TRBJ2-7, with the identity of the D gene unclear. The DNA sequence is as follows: TGCGCCAGCAGCCAAGTACAGCCATACGAGCAGTACTTC. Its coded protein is CASSQVQPYEQYF.